These 20 T cell receptor beta chains came from one sample sequenced in a study of blood T cell repertoires in COVID-19. Only in-frame clones appear in the TCRdb table, and some are missing; sequencing was by immunoSEQ multiplex PCR. Of 200,000 to 250,000 clones in the sample, around 85% are singletons; the top ten hold 3% to 3.5%. Sequences were obtained from PBMCs or T cells enriched from blood (not recorded which). Every receptor here comes from a woman aged 45-65 years in a cohort exposed to, infected with or recovered from COVID-19 (not recorded which).

V usage is TRBV6-1 and J usage is TRBJ2-7; D not resolved. V was cut by 2 bases and J by 1 base, with 6 bases left in between. The CDR3 is made up of 13 amino acids. Germline-derived CDR1 and CDR2 are MNHNS and SASEGT. The CDR3 sequence: CASSEQTSYEQYF. In nucleotides, the CDR3 is TGTGCCAGCAGTGAACAGACTTCCTACGAGCAGTACTTC.

The genes are TRBV7-2 and TRBJ2-7, with 10 bases that match TRBD2. Germline V gene data show CDR1 as SGHTA and CDR2 as FQGNSA. This CDR3 spans 16 amino acids. With 1 base clipped from V and 5 bases from J, the junction kept 8 bases outside the gene matches. The CDR3 sequence is CASSLVLLAGINEQYF. CDR3 DNA: TGTGCCAGCAGCTTAGTTTTACTAGCGGGGATCAACGAGCAGTACTTC.

V usage is TRBV5-6 and J usage is TRBJ1-5, with TRBD1 identical over 10 bases. V was clipped by 4 bases and J by 5 bases; unmatched bases: 3. The CDR3 contains 14 residues. Germline CDR1 reads SGHDT; CDR2 reads YYEEEE. CDR3 loop: CASSTGTGDQPQHF. Written as DNA, the CDR3 is TGTGCCAGCAGCACCGGGACAGGGGATCAGCCCCAGCATTTT.

Points on this clone: The sample has other DNA sequences that encode this CDR3 too. The chain carries TRBV5-4 and TRBJ2-1; D perhaps matches TRBD1 (6 bases). The CDR3 runs to 15 residues. CDR1 SGHNT and CDR2 YYREEE come from the germline V gene (reference sequence). The V end lost 0 bases, the J end lost 0 bases, and 7 bases lay between the germline ends. This CDR3 reads CASSLGGGSYNEQFF. DNA of the CDR3: TGTGCCAGCAGCTTGGGAGGGGGCTCCTACAATGAGCAGTTCTTC. Based on the CDR3 plus reference TRBV5-4 and TRBJ2-1, the full variable domain is ETGVTQSPTHLIKTRGQQVTLRCSSQSGHNTVSWYQQALGQGPQFIFQYYREEENGRGNFPPRFSGLQFPNYSSELNVNALELDDSALYLCASSLGGGSYNEQFFGPGTRLTVL.

The V call is TRBV5-1, the J call TRBJ2-2; D is perhaps TRBD1 (5 bases). V was pared by 0 bases and J by 2 bases, with 14 bases between. This CDR3 is built from 17 residues. Germline V gives CDR1 SGHRS, CDR2 YFSETQ. The CDR3 coding sequence is TGCGCCAGCAGCTTGGCCCTATCCAGGGCAAACACCGGGGAGCTGTTTTTT. Amino acids: CASSLALSRANTGELFF.

This clone was counted once. The gene calls are TRBV3-1 (or the pseudogene TRBV3-2) and TRBJ2-5; no definite D call. Trimming shortened V by 0 bases and J by 5 bases, and 10 bases separated the two germline ends. CDR1 and CDR2 (germline): LGHDT, YNNKEL (reference sequence). This CDR3 has 14 amino acids. The CDR3 loop reads CASSQDFGRETQYF. The CDR3 DNA reads TGTGCCAGCAGCCAAGATTTTGGGCGTGAGACCCAGTACTTC.

In its sample, this clone was seen once. V and J are TRBV5-1 and TRBJ2-1; 8 bases are a match to TRBD1. CDR3 length: 17 amino acids. Unmatched junction bases numbered 11, after V lost 4 bases and J lost 2 bases. The germline gives CDR1 SGHRS, CDR2 YFSETQ. The CDR3 spells CASSLTGAVNPYNEQFF. The CDR3 region has the DNA TGCGCCAGCAGCCTGACAGGGGCGGTGAATCCCTACAATGAGCAGTTCTTC.

V and J are TRBV25-1 and TRBJ2-6, with D tentatively TRBD2 (6 bases). The CDR3 runs to 15 residues. Germline V CDR1 and CDR2: MGHDK, SYGVNS. Trimming left V 4 bases short and J 2 bases short, with 9 bases between. CDR3 sequence: CASSAGGTGANVLTF. CDR3 coding DNA: TGTGCCAGCAGTGCCGGGGGAACTGGGGCCAACGTCCTGACTTTC.

This clone was seen only a few times. The gene calls are TRBV11-2 and TRBJ1-2; 11 bases are a match to TRBD1. Germline trimming cut 0 bases from V and 6 bases from J; bases unmatched to any gene: 9. Germline CDR1 is SGHAT and CDR2 is FQNNGV. The CDR3 contains 17 residues. The chain's CDR3 is CASSLDHRTGGRDGYTF. The CDR3 DNA reads TGTGCCAGCAGCTTAGATCATCGGACAGGGGGCAGGGATGGCTACACCTTC.

The chain couples TRBV28 to TRBJ2-1, with 13 bases that match TRBD2. Germline lookup yields CDR1 MDHEN and CDR2 SYDVKM. The J segment lost 4 bases and the V segment lost 6 bases, leaving 15 bases of the junction unmatched. This CDR3 is 19 amino acids long. The CDR3 reads CASSPRRGRTSGGYNEQFF. CDR3 DNA: TGTGCCAGCAGCCCCCGGAGGGGCAGGACTAGCGGGGGTTACAATGAGCAGTTCTTC.

The chain has TRBV18 and TRBJ2-5; D is perhaps TRBD1 (5 bases). The V gene's germline CDR1 is KGHSH and CDR2 LQKENI. V gave up 0 bases and J gave up 1 base, with 9 bases separating them. This CDR3 has 15 amino acids. CDR3 sequence (DNA): TGTGCCAGCTCACCACCGATGCAGGGCCAAGAGACCCAGTACTTC. This sequence encodes CASSPPMQGQETQYF. The complete variable domain, with remaining parts taken from reference TRBV18 and TRBJ2-5, reads NAGVMQNPRHLVRRRGQEARLRCSPMKGHSHVYWYRQLPEEGLKFMVYLQKENIIDESGMPKERFSAEFPKEGPSILRIQQVVRGDSAAYFCASSPPMQGQETQYFGPGTRLLVL.

Details on this clone: Other DNA sequences in this sample translate to the same CDR3. This sequence joins TRBV30 and TRBJ1-2; 8 bases are shared with TRBD1. The CDR3 is 13 residues long. V lost 2 bases to trimming and J lost 5 bases; unmatched junction nucleotides: 4. From germline, CDR1 is GTSNPN and CDR2 SVGIG (reference sequence). The CDR3: CAWSRDRPYGYTF. The CDR3 DNA reads TGTGCCTGGAGTAGGGACAGGCCTTATGGCTACACCTTC.

The chain couples TRBV7-2 to TRBJ2-3; 10 nucleotides line up with TRBD1. Germline-derived CDR1 and CDR2 are SGHTA and FQGNSA. This CDR3 spans 19 amino acids. V was clipped by 5 bases and J by 3 bases; unmatched bases: 17. DNA of the CDR3: TGTGCCAGCAGCCGCATCGGGGGCCCCGGGACAGGGGTTACAGATACGCAGTATTTT. The encoded protein is CASSRIGGPGTGVTDTQYF.

This clone was seen only once. The chain employs TRBV7-2 and TRBJ2-5; 14 nucleotides match TRBD2. CDR1 SGHTA and CDR2 FQGNSA come from the germline V gene. V lost 4 bases to trimming and J lost 11 bases; unmatched junction nucleotides: 6. The CDR3 is 14 residues long. The CDR3 bases are TGTGCCAGCAGCTCGTCCGGGACTAGCGGGAGTCAGTACTTC. Translation gives CASSSSGTSGSQYF.

This clone was seen a single time. Here the CDR3 DNA reads TGTGCCAGTACCGCGCGTGCAGGGTTCAGGAACACTGAAGCTTTCTTT. This translates into CASTARAGFRNTEAFF. The V call is TRBV19, the J call TRBJ1-1; D is perhaps TRBD1 (5 bases). Germline V lookup: CDR1 LNHDA, CDR2 SQIVND (reference sequence). The CDR3 is made up of 16 amino acids. Trimming cost V 7 bases and J 1 base, with 19 bases left between them.

The table lists this clone with a count of one. This sequence joins TRBV5-1 and TRBJ2-1; a possible D gene is TRBD1 (6 bases). This CDR3 comprises 15 residues. Germline assignment: CDR1 SGHRS and CDR2 YFSETQ. The germline V and J ends were trimmed by 4 bases and 3 bases, with 14 bases remaining between them. CDR3 nucleotide sequence: TGCGCCAGCAGCCCCAGGGACACCGGCTACAATGAGCAGTTCTTC. This encodes CASSPRDTGYNEQFF.

The chain links TRBV5-1 to TRBJ1-2, with TRBD1 matching over 8 bases. The CDR3 is 15 amino acids. V lost 3 bases, J lost 4 bases, and 8 bases stayed unmatched. The germline CDR1 and CDR2 sequences are SGHRS and YFSETQ. DNA for the CDR3: TGCGCCAGCAGCTCTGGACAGGGAGGAGGCTATGGCTACACCTTC. Its translation: CASSSGQGGGYGYTF.

This chain uses TRBV15 with TRBJ2-5; D perhaps matches TRBD2 (7 bases). V dropped 3 bases and J dropped 5 bases, with 13 bases sitting between them. The CDR3 totals 14 residues. CDR1 LNHNV and CDR2 YYDKDF come from the germline V gene (reference sequence). DNA for the CDR3: TGTGCCACCAGCAGGCGGGGGCGCGAGGAGACCCAGTACTTC. It encodes CATSRRGREETQYF. The whole variable domain, remainder taken from reference TRBV15 and TRBJ2-5, is DAMVIQNPRYQVTQFGKPVTLSCSQTLNHNVMYWYQQKSSQAPKLLFHYYDKDFNNEADTPDNFQSRRPNTSFCFLDIRSPGLGDTAMYLCATSRRGREETQYFGPGTRLLVL.

The rearrangement joins TRBV30 to TRBJ1-1; D gene ambiguous. V gave up 1 base and J gave up 3 bases, with 9 bases separating them. CDR1 and CDR2 from the germline V gene are GTSNPN and SVGIG (reference sequence). CDR3 length equals 13 residues. The CDR3 bases are TGTGCCTGGAGTGGGTCCAGATACACTGAAGCTTTCTTT. It yields the protein CAWSGSRYTEAFF.

The rearrangement uses TRBV4-3 and TRBJ2-1; the D gene is possibly TRBD2 (6 bases). V was shortened by 2 bases and J by 6 bases, with 20 bases between the two germline ends. This CDR3 has 17 residues. From germline, CDR1 is LGHNA and CDR2 YSLEER. The CDR3 DNA sequence: TGCGCCAGCAGCCAATCGTTTAGCGCGGGGTCTGGCAATGAGCAGTTCTTC. Translating it yields CASSQSFSAGSGNEQFF.